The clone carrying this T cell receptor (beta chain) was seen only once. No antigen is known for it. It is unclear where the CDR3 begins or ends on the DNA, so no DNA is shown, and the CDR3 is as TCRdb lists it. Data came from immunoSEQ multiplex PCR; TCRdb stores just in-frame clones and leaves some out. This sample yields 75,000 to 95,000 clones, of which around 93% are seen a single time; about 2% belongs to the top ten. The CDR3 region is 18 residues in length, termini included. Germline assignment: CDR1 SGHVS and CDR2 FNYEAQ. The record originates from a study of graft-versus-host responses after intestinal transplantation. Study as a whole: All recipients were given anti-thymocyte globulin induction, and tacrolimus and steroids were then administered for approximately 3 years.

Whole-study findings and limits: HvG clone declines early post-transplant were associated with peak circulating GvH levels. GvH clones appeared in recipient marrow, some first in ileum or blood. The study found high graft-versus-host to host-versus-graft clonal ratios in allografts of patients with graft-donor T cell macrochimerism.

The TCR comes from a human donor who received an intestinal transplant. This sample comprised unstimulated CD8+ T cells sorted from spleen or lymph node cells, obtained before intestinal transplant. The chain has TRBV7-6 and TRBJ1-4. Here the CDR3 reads CASSVVGPGSRVGEKLFF.